Detailed here is one TCR beta chain. This CDR3 has 16 amino acids. The J segment lost 0 bases and the V segment lost 3 bases, leaving 8 bases of the junction unmatched. Germline values: CDR1 GTSNPN, CDR2 SVGIG (reference sequence). This entry is derived from a study of beta chain features in type 1 diabetes. What was sequenced were expressed TCRB transcripts, since all of the isolated RNA had been reverse transcribed. Each sample of naive, central memory or regulatory T cells had, on average, about 3.57 million reads. TCRdb's copy holds only in-frame clones and misses some; the assay was immunoSEQ multiplex PCR. The profile shows around 400,000 clones, about 15% of them singletons.

The chain couples TRBV30 to TRBJ2-5; TRBD2 matches 9 bases. The receptor was isolated from a woman aged 18-29 years in good health. Input material: naive CD4+ T cells from blood. DNA for the CDR3: TGTGCCTGGAGCAAACTCGGACTAGCGTACCAAGAGACCCAGTACTTC. It specifies CAWSKLGLAYQETQYF.